The rows below give T cell receptor beta chains drawn from one sample of a study of cytomegalovirus exposure and HLA in healthy donors. Here immunoSEQ multiplex PCR was the method, and the copy in TCRdb shows in-frame clones only, minus some. The sample includes some 120,000 clones, around 81% of them seen just once. The sample consisted of PBMCs. All receptors derive from a female donor in good health and CMV-seronegative. Both conserved end residues are part of each CDR3. A D gene is named only where the DNA matches it firmly. For some rows the clone size is stated as once, few or many, or as a class when expanded; others skip it.

clone size: -; J gene: TRBJ1-2; V gene: TRBV5-6; D gene: TRBD1; CDR3 DNA: TGTGCCAGCAGCTGGGACAGCCAGTACTATGGCTACACCTTC; CDR3 protein: CASSWDSQYYGYTF
clone size: -; J gene: TRBJ1-1; V gene: TRBV6-1; D gene: TRBD1; CDR3 DNA: TGTGCCAGCAGGACAGGGGGCCGAGGGACTGAAGCTTTCTTT; CDR3 protein: CASRTGGRGTEAFF
clone size: -; J gene: TRBJ2-1; V gene: TRBV7-3; D gene: TRBD2; CDR3 DNA: TGTGCCAGCAGCTTATTAGCGGGAGCCGCTAATGAGCAGTTCTTC; CDR3 protein: CASSLLAGAANEQFF
clone size: -; J gene: TRBJ2-5; V gene: TRBV6-5; D gene: -; CDR3 DNA: TGTGCCAGCAGTTCCTTCACCTCGAGCGAGACCCAGTACTTC; CDR3 protein: CASSSFTSSETQYF
clone size: few; J gene: TRBJ2-5; V gene: TRBV7-9; D gene: -; CDR3 DNA: TGTGCCAGCAGCCCTCTGTCTGGGGGCGAGACCCAGTACTTC; CDR3 protein: CASSPLSGGETQYF
clone size: -; J gene: TRBJ2-1; V gene: TRBV15; D gene: TRBD2; CDR3 DNA: TGTGCCACCAGCAGAGCGGGAGGCTCCTACAATGAGCAGTTCTTC; CDR3 protein: CATSRAGGSYNEQFF
clone size: -; J gene: TRBJ2-7; V gene: TRBV28; D gene: TRBD1; CDR3 DNA: TGTGCCAGCAGTTACGCGGGACAGGGGGCGTTCGAGCAGTACTTC; CDR3 protein: CASSYAGQGAFEQYF
clone size: -; J gene: TRBJ2-3; V gene: TRBV7-9; D gene: -; CDR3 DNA: TGTGCCAGCACACTAACTAGCACAGATACGCAGTATTTT; CDR3 protein: CASTLTSTDTQYF
clone size: -; J gene: TRBJ1-1; V gene: TRBV19; D gene: TRBD1; CDR3 DNA: TGTGCCAGCCTCATGTCGGGACAGGGGAACACTGAAGCTTTCTTT; CDR3 protein: CASLMSGQGNTEAFF
clone size: -; J gene: TRBJ2-6; V gene: TRBV6-5; D gene: -; CDR3 DNA: TGTGCCAGCAGTACGAGCGGCCGCCCCAACGTCCTGACTTTC; CDR3 protein: CASSTSGRPNVLTF
clone size: few; J gene: TRBJ1-2; V gene: TRBV9; D gene: TRBD1; CDR3 DNA: TGTGCCAGCAGCGTAGGAAGGACAGGGGATGGCTACACCTTC; CDR3 protein: CASSVGRTGDGYTF
clone size: -; J gene: TRBJ2-7; V gene: TRBV2; D gene: -; CDR3 DNA: TGTGCCAGCAGTGAAGACAGGGTCGTGGACGAGCAGTACTTC; CDR3 protein: CASSEDRVVDEQYF
clone size: -; J gene: TRBJ1-1; V gene: TRBV20-1; D gene: -; CDR3 DNA: TGCAGTGCTAGAGCGGACACTGAAGCTTTCTTT; CDR3 protein: CSARADTEAFF
clone size: -; J gene: TRBJ1-4; V gene: TRBV30; D gene: -; CDR3 DNA: TGTGCCTGGAGCAGTAATGAAAAACTGTTTTTT; CDR3 protein: CAWSSNEKLFF
clone size: -; J gene: TRBJ1-5; V gene: TRBV2; D gene: TRBD1; CDR3 DNA: TGTGCCAGCCGGACAGGTAGGAGCAATCAGCCCCAGCATTTT; CDR3 protein: CASRTGRSNQPQHF
clone size: -; J gene: TRBJ2-1; V gene: TRBV2; D gene: TRBD2; CDR3 DNA: TGTGCCAGCAGCCCCGCTAGCGGGCAGAACAATGAGCAGTTCTTC; CDR3 protein: CASSPASGQNNEQFF
clone size: -; J gene: TRBJ1-4; V gene: TRBV21-1; D gene: -; CDR3 DNA: TGTGCCAGCAGCGAGGACAGCCATAATGAAAAACTGTTTTTT; CDR3 protein: CASSEDSHNEKLFF
clone size: few; J gene: TRBJ2-5; V gene: TRBV5-6; D gene: TRBD2; CDR3 DNA: TGTGCCAGCAGCCTTAGCGGGGGGAGGGAGACCCAGTACTTC; CDR3 protein: CASSLSGGRETQYF
clone size: -; J gene: TRBJ1-1; V gene: TRBV6-1; D gene: TRBD1; CDR3 DNA: TGTGCCAGCAGGTACGGACAGGGTGAAGCTTTCTTT; CDR3 protein: CASRYGQGEAFF
clone size: -; J gene: TRBJ2-1; V gene: TRBV5-8; D gene: -; CDR3 DNA: TGTGCCAGCAATAGGGACATATACAATGAGCAGTTCTTC; CDR3 protein: CASNRDIYNEQFF
clone size: -; J gene: TRBJ2-1; V gene: TRBV5-6; D gene: TRBD2; CDR3 DNA: TGTGCCAGCAGCGACGAACCTCGGACTAGCGGGAACAATGAGCAGTTCTTC; CDR3 protein: CASSDEPRTSGNNEQFF
clone size: -; J gene: TRBJ1-1; V gene: TRBV4-1; D gene: -; CDR3 DNA: TGCGCCAGCAGCCAAGAAGGTGGACAAAGCACTGAAGCTTTCTTT; CDR3 protein: CASSQEGGQSTEAFF
clone size: -; J gene: TRBJ1-4; V gene: TRBV19; D gene: -; CDR3 DNA: TGTGCCAGTAGTATTAGAGGGGCAGGGGCCAAACTGTTTTTT; CDR3 protein: CASSIRGAGAKLFF
clone size: -; J gene: TRBJ2-1; V gene: TRBV5-1; D gene: TRBD2; CDR3 DNA: TGCGCCAGCGGCACGACTAGCGGCTCCTACAATGAGCAGTTCTTC; CDR3 protein: CASGTTSGSYNEQFF
clone size: -; J gene: TRBJ2-7; V gene: TRBV7-9; D gene: TRBD1; CDR3 DNA: TGTGCCAGCAGCGGCCCCCGGGACAGGGCATTGGACGAGCAGTACTTC; CDR3 protein: CASSGPRDRALDEQYF
clone size: -; J gene: TRBJ1-5; V gene: TRBV28; D gene: TRBD1; CDR3 DNA: TGTGCCAGCAGCCCCTTGGGACAGAGTGATAGCAATCAGCCCCAGCATTTT; CDR3 protein: CASSPLGQSDSNQPQHF
clone size: -; J gene: TRBJ2-3; V gene: TRBV28; D gene: -; CDR3 DNA: TGTGCCAGCAGCCTCCCCGACAGGTCATTGGATACGCAGTATTTT; CDR3 protein: CASSLPDRSLDTQYF